This T cell receptor beta chain is drawn from a study of a mutant IDH1 vaccine in newly diagnosed glioma. The overall study: Vaccination started 4-6 weeks after radiotherapy alone, or with temozolomide cycles. Visit V13 took place at week 47, and visit V12 happened at week 35.

Time point denoted: week 35, safety follow-up. Every vaccine dose comprised 300 ug of mutant IDH1 20-mer peptide plus topical imiquimod. A word on this clone: Its target is unknown.

Assay: immunoSEQ multiplex PCR; the TCRdb copy retains only in-frame clones and omits some. The repertoire holds tens of thousands of clones, with 75% to 85% as singletons. The sequencing here drew on PBMCs, taken from a glioma patient whose treatment included an IDH1 peptide vaccine. The receptor was derived from a man aged 35 to 55 with glioma.

CDR3 amino acids: CASSHRVPEAFF. For the CDR3, the DNA is TGTGCCAGCTCGCACAGGGTTCCTGAAGCTTTCTTT. The V gene is TRBV18, the J gene TRBJ1-1, with a weak D call TRBD1 (6 bases). The CDR3 totals 12 residues. Germline assignment: CDR1 KGHSH and CDR2 LQKENI. Trimming pared 6 bases from V and 6 bases from J, leaving 11 bases between.